This T cell receptor beta chain came from a study of graft-versus-host responses after intestinal transplantation. About the study: Every one of the recipients received anti-thymocyte globulin induction and afterwards took tacrolimus and steroids for about 3 years. General study results and limits: Some patients had graft-donor T cell macrochimerism. In their allografts, the ratios of graft-versus-host to host-versus-graft T cell clones were high. Recipient marrow harbored GvH clones, some of which surfaced first in ileum or blood.

Profiling relied on immunoSEQ multiplex PCR, and the TCRdb table lists in-frame clones only, not all of them. The repertoire has tens of thousands of clones, about 94% of them found once; the top ten carry more than 0.15%. Worth noting for this clone: Its target is not known.

This CDR3 spans 15 amino acids. Germline values: CDR1 SEHNR, CDR2 FQNEAQ (reference sequence). Trimming removed 5 bases from V and 0 bases from J; junction bases left unmatched: 5. This receptor was identified in a human donor who was the organ donor for an intestinal transplant. The starting material was unstimulated CD4+ T cells sorted from spleen or lymph node cells, obtained before transplant. V is TRBV7-9 and J is TRBJ2-3; 7 bases are a match to TRBD2. CDR3 nucleotides: TGTGCCAGCAGCGTAGGGCGGGGGAGCACAGATACGCAGTATTTT. Protein: CASSVGRGSTDTQYF.